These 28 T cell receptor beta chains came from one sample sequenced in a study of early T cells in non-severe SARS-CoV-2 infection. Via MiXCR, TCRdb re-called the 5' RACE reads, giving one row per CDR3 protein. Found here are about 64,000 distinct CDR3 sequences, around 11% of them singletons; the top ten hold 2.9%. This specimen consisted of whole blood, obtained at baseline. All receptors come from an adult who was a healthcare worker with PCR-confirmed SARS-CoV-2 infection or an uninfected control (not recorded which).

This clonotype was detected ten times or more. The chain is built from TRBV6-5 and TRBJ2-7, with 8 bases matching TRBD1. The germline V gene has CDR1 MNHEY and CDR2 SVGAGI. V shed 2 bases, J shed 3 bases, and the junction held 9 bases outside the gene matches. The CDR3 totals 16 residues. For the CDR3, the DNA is TGTGCCAGCAGTTACGCGGACAGGGTCGACATCTACGAGCAGTACTTC. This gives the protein CASSYADRVDIYEQYF.

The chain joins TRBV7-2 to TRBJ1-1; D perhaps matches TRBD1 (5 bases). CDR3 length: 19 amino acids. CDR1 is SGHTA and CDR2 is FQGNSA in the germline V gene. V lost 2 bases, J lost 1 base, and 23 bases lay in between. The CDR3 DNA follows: TGTGCCAGCAGCTTATATGGCACAGGCCCACCTAGGGGGAACACTGAAGCTTTCTTT. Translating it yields CASSLYGTGPPRGNTEAFF.

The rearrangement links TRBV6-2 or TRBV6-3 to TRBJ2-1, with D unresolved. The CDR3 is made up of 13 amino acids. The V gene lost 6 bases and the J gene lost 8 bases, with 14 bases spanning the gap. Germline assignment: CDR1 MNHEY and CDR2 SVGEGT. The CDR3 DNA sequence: TGTGCCAGCAGCCAGTCGGAAAAAGATGAGCAGTTCTTC. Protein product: CASSQSEKDEQFF.

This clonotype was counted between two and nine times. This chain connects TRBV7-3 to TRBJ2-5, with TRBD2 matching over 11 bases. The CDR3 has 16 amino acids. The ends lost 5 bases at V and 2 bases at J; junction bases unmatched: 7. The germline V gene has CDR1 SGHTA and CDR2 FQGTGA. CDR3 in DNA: TGTGCCAGCAGCAAGGGAACTAGCGGGGGTCAAGAGACCCAGTACTTC. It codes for CASSKGTSGGQETQYF.

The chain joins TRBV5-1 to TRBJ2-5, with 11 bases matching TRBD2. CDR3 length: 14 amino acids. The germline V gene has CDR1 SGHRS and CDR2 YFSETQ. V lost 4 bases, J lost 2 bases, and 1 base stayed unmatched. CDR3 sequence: CASSTSGGQETQYF. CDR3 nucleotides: TGCGCCAGCAGCACTAGCGGGGGACAAGAGACCCAGTACTTC. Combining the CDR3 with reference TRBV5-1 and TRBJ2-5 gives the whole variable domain KAGVTQTPRYLIKTRGQQVTLSCSPISGHRSVSWYQQTPGQGLQFLFEYFSETQRNKGNFPGRFSGRQFSNSRSEMNVSTLELGDSALYLCASSTSGGQETQYFGPGTRLLVL.

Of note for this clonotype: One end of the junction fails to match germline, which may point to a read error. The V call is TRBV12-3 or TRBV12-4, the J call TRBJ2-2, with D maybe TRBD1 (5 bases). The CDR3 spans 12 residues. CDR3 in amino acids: CASSPLQGLMLF. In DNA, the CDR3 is TGTGCCAGCAGTCCCCTTCAGGGCCTGATGCTTTTT.

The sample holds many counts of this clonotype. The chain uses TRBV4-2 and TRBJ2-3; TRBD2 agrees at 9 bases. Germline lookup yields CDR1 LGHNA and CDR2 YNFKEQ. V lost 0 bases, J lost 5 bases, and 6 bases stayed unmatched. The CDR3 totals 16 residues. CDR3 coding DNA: TGTGCCAGCAGCCAAGAGCGGGGGGGCCTCGGAGATACGCAGTATTTT. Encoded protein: CASSQERGGLGDTQYF.

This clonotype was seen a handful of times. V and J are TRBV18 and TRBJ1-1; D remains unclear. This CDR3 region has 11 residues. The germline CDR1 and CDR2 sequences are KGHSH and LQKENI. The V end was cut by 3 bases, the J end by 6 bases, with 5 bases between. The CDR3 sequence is CASSPDAEAFF. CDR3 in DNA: TGTGCCAGCTCACCGGACGCTGAAGCTTTCTTT.

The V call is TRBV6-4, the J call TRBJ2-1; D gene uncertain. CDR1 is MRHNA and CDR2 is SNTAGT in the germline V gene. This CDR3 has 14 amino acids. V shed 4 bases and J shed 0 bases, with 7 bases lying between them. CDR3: CASSVESSYNEQFF. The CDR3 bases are TGTGCCAGCAGTGTGGAGAGCTCCTACAATGAGCAGTTCTTC.

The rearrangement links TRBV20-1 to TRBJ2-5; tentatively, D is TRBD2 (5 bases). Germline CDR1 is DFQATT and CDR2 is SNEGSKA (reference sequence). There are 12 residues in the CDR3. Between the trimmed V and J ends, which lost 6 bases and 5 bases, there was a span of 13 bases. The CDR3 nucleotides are TGCAGTGCCCTAGTTGCGGGCGAGACCCAGTACTTC. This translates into CSALVAGETQYF.

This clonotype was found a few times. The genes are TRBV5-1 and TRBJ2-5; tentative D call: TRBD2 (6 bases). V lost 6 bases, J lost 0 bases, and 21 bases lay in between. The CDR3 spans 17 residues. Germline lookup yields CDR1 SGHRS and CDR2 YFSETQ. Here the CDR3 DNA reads TGCGCCAGCACCCCTACTGGGGGGAACTCGTACCAAGAGACCCAGTACTTC. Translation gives CASTPTGGNSYQETQYF. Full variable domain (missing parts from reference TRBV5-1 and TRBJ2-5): KAGVTQTPRYLIKTRGQQVTLSCSPISGHRSVSWYQQTPGQGLQFLFEYFSETQRNKGNFPGRFSGRQFSNSRSEMNVSTLELGDSALYLCASTPTGGNSYQETQYFGPGTRLLVL.

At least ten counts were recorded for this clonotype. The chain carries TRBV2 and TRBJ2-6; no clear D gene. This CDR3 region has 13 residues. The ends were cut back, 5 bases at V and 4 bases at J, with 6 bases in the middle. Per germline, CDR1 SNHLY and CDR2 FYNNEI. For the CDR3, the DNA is TGTGCCAGCAGTCAATCCGGGGCCAACGTCCTGACTTTC. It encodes CASSQSGANVLTF.

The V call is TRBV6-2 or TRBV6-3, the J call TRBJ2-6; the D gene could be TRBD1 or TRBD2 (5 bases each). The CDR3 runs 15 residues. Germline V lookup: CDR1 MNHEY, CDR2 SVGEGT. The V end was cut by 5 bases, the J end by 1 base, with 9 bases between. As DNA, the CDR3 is TGTGCCAGCAGTAAAGAGGGGTCTGGGGCCAACGTCCTGACTTTC. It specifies CASSKEGSGANVLTF.

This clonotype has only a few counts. CDR3 loop: CASSVGGYGELFF. The DNA for the CDR3 is TGTGCCAGCAGCGTAGGAGGTTACGGGGAGCTGTTTTTT. The chain is built from TRBV9 and TRBJ2-2; D is unresolved. V gave up 0 bases and J gave up 7 bases, with 7 bases separating them. The V gene's germline CDR1 is SGDLS and CDR2 YYNGEE. The CDR3 consists of 13 residues.

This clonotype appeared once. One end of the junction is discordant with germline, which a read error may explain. This CDR3 is CASGLVAGAFYEQYF. The CDR3 DNA reads TGTGCCAGCGGCTTGGTAGCAGGTGCTTTTTACGAGCAGTACTTC. The chain couples TRBV5-1 to TRBJ2-7; maybe TRBD2 (5 bases). Germline loops: CDR1 SGHRS, CDR2 YFSETQ. There are 15 residues in the CDR3.

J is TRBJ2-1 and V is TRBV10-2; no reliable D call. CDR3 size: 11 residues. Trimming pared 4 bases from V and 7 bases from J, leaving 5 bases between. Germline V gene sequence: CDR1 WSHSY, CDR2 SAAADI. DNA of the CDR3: TGCGCCAGCAGTGTTAAGAATGAGCAGTTCTTC. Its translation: CASSVKNEQFF.

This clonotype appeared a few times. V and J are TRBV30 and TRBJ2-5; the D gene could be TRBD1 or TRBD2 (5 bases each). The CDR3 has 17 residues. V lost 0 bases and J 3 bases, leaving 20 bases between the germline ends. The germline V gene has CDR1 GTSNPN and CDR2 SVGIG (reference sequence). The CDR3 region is CAWSVTRTRGSEETQYF. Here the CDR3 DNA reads TGTGCCTGGAGTGTCACGAGGACAAGAGGGTCAGAAGAGACCCAGTACTTC.

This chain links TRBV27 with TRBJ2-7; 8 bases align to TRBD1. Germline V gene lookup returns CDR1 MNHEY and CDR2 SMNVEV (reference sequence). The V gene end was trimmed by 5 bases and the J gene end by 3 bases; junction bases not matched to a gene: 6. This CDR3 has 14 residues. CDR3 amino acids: CASSIRGRVYEQYF. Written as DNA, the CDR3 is TGTGCCAGCAGTATCAGGGGGCGCGTCTACGAGCAGTACTTC.

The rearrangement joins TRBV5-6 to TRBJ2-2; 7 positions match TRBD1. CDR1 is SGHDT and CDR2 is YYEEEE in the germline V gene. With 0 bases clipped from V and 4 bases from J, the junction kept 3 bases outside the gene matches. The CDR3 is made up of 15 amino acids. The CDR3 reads CASSLERTGTGELFF. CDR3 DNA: TGTGCCAGCAGCTTGGAACGGACAGGCACCGGGGAGCTGTTTTTT.

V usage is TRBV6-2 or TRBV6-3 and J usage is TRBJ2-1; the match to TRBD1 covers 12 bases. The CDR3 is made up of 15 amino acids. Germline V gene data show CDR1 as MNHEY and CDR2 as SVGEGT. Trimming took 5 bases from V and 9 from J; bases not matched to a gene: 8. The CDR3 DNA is TGTGCCAGCAGTGCCGGGACAGGGGGCTTCGGTGAGCAGTTCTTC. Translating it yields CASSAGTGGFGEQFF.

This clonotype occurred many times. Here the CDR3 reads CASSWRGTGPYEQYF. CDR3 sequence (DNA): TGTGCCAGCAGCTGGCGGGGGACAGGCCCCTACGAGCAGTACTTC. The rearrangement uses TRBV2 and TRBJ2-7; maybe TRBD1 (8 bases). The CDR3 has 15 residues. Germline CDR1 is SNHLY and CDR2 is FYNNEI. Trimming took off 6 bases at V and 2 bases at J, with 17 bases between the two ends.

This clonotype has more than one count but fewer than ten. CDR3 loop: CASSSGTGIIGRETQYF. For the CDR3, the DNA is TGTGCCAGCAGCTCCGGGACAGGGATTATTGGTAGAGAGACCCAGTACTTC. V usage is TRBV7-2 and J usage is TRBJ2-5; TRBD1 matches at 9 bases. The CDR3 length is 17 residues. In germline, CDR1 is SGHTA, CDR2 FQGNSA. Trimming at V came to 4 bases and at J to 4 bases, leaving 13 bases not matched to a gene.

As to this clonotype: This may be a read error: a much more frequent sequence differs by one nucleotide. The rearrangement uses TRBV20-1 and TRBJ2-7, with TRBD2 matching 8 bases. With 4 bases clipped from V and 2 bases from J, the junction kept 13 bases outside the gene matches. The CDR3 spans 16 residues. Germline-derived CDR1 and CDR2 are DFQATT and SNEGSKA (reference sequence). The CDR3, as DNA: TGCAGTGCTACGGGGGAGTTAGCGGGGCCACCCTACGAGCAGTACTTC. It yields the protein CSATGELAGPPYEQYF.

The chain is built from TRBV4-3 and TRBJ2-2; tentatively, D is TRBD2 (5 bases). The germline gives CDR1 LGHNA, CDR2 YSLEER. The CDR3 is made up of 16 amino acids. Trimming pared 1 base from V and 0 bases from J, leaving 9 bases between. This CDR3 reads CASSQGAGANTGELFF. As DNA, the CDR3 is TGCGCCAGCAGCCAAGGGGCGGGCGCGAACACCGGGGAGCTGTTTTTT.

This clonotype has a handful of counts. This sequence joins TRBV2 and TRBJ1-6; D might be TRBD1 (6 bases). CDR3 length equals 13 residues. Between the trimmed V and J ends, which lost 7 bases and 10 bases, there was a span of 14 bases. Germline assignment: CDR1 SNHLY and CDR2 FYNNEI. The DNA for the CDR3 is TGTGCCAGCATGAGACAGGCCTCATCACCCCTCCACTTT. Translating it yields CASMRQASSPLHF.

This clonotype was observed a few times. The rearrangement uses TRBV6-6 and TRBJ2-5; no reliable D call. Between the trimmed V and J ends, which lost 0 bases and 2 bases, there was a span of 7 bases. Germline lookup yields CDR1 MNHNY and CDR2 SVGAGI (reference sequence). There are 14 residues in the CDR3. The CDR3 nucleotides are TGTGCCAGCAGTTACTCGGAAAGGCAAGAGACCCAGTACTTC. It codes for CASSYSERQETQYF.

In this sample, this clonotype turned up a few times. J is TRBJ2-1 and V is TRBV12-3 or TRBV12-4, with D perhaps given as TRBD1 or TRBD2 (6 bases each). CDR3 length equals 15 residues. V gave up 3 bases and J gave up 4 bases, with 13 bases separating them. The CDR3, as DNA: TGTGCCAGCAGTTTCCGGGGGACAAGATACAATGAGCAGTTCTTC. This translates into CASSFRGTRYNEQFF.

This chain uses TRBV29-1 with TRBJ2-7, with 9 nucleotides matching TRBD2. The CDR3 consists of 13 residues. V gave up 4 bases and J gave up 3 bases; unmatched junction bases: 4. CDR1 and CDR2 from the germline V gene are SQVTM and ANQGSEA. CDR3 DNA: TGCAGCGTTGTAGCGGGGGCCAACTACGAGCAGTACTTC. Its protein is CSVVAGANYEQYF.